This T cell receptor (beta chain) was sequenced for a study of T cell responses to AZD1222 COVID-19 vaccine. Study-level points and caveats: Females outnumbered males among donors, who were mostly white British; clonal diversity was possibly underestimated.

Generated by immunoSEQ multiplex PCR, the TCRdb table keeps only in-frame clones and is missing some. The data hold some 120,000 clones, with around 92% observed a single time. Pooling covered second doses at about 4 or about 12 weeks. V was trimmed by 1 base and J by 0 bases, leaving 13 bases between them. CDR3 length equals 16 residues. The V gene's germline CDR1 is LNHNV and CDR2 YYDKDF (reference sequence). On this clone: Its specificity is unknown.

This sequence was found in an adult who received the AZD1222 COVID-19 vaccine. The gene calls are TRBV15 and TRBJ2-7; no firm D call. The sample consisted of peripheral blood, taken 28 days after the second AZD1222 dose. The CDR3 nucleotides read TGTGCCACCAGCAGAGGGGCGGTTACAAGCTCCTACGAGCAGTACTTC. Protein product: CATSRGAVTSSYEQYF.